Listed here is a single T cell receptor (beta chain). This sample stems from a study of CD8+ T cells in alopecia areata. Study-wide background: Treated individuals took tofacitinib by mouth, 5 to 10 mg twice daily.

V dropped 2 bases and J dropped 4; count of bases not matched to a gene: 4. Looked up from germline, CDR1 is SQVTM and CDR2 is ANQGSEA. The length of the CDR3 is 13 residues. Extraction of RNA preceded its reverse transcription into cDNA, which served as the sequencing template. Only in-frame clones appear in the TCRdb table, and some are missing; sequencing was by immunoSEQ multiplex PCR. The table shows about 98,000 clones, with under 45% occurring only once. The chain employs TRBV29-1 and TRBJ2-5; 7 bases line up with TRBD1. This receptor was obtained from a human donor with alopecia areata. What was sequenced was CD4+ T cells sorted from blood. For the CDR3, the DNA is TGCAGCGTTGAACCGACAGGGAGAGAGACCCAGTACTTC. Translating it yields CSVEPTGRETQYF. The full variable domain, rest sourced from reference TRBV29-1 and TRBJ2-5, is SAVISQKPSRDICQRGTSLTIQCQVDSQVTMMFWYRQQPGQSLTLIATANQGSEATYESGFVIDKFPISRPNLTFSTLTVSNMSPEDSSIYLCSVEPTGRETQYFGPGTRLLVL.